Below, 25 T cell receptor beta chains from the same sample are listed, as sequenced in a study of shared clonotypes between healthy human individuals (dated by TCRdb to 2020 to 2022). The library was prepared using the immunoSEQ multiplex PCR assay. TCRdb re-hosts the immuneACCESS table, in-frame sequences only. Its copies lack some clones; in the studies checked, an unresolved V gene accounts for under half of them, and the cause for the rest is not known. The table for this sample lists 2 million to 2.5 million clones; more than 85% of them were counted only once. The ten biggest clones cover around 0.4% of the sample. Material for sequencing was naive CD4+ T cells from PBMCs. Per the publication, the cell subset or site label means: CD45RA+ positively selected. These receptors were obtained from a man aged 18 to 30 in good health. Some clones in this sample may be carry-over from other donors' samples.

In its sample, this clone was seen a few times. The chain has TRBV7-9 and TRBJ1-1; D is ambiguous. The germline V and J ends were trimmed by 5 bases and 10 bases, with 20 bases remaining between them. This CDR3 spans 14 amino acids. Germline assignment: CDR1 SEHNR and CDR2 FQNEAQ (reference sequence). The CDR3 sequence is CASSPILGSGRAFF. In DNA form, the CDR3 reads TGTGCCAGCAGCCCCATATTGGGCAGTGGTAGAGCTTTCTTT.

The chain couples TRBV5-1 to TRBJ2-1; 13 bases line up with TRBD2. Trimming removed 2 bases from V and 1 base from J; junction bases left unmatched: 3. Germline V lookup: CDR1 SGHRS, CDR2 YFSETQ. The CDR3 runs 17 residues. The chain's CDR3 is CASSFGLAGASYNEQFF. In nucleotides, the CDR3 is TGCGCCAGCAGCTTTGGACTAGCGGGAGCATCCTACAATGAGCAGTTCTTC. Full variable domain (outside the CDR3, taken from reference TRBV5-1 and TRBJ2-1): KAGVTQTPRYLIKTRGQQVTLSCSPISGHRSVSWYQQTPGQGLQFLFEYFSETQRNKGNFPGRFSGRQFSNSRSEMNVSTLELGDSALYLCASSFGLAGASYNEQFFGPGTRLTVL.

The V call is TRBV6-5, the J call TRBJ2-7; TRBD2 might be the D (6 bases). The CDR3 spans 14 residues. V was clipped by 5 bases and J by 4 bases, with 15 bases between them. The germline CDR1 and CDR2 sequences are MNHEY and SVGAGI. CDR3 in amino acids: CASSARRGRYEQYF. The CDR3, as DNA: TGTGCCAGCAGTGCCAGGAGGGGCAGATACGAGCAGTACTTC.

This clone was picked up one time. The V and J genes are TRBV7-9 and TRBJ2-1, with 11 bases identical to TRBD2. The ends lost 5 bases at V and 7 bases at J; junction bases unmatched: 13. This CDR3 region has 17 residues. Germline CDR1 and CDR2: SEHNR and FQNEAQ (reference sequence). The CDR3 spells CASSSTSGSPLENEQFF. The CDR3 region has the DNA TGTGCCAGCAGCAGTACTAGCGGGAGCCCCTTAGAAAATGAGCAGTTCTTC.

In this sample, this clone turned up once. V and J are TRBV5-4 and TRBJ2-7; TRBD1 aligns across 9 bases. Germline CDR1 SGHNT, CDR2 YYREEE (reference sequence). CDR3 size: 17 residues. Trimming at V came to 3 bases and at J to 3 bases, leaving 13 bases not matched to a gene. CDR3 sequence (DNA): TGTGCCAGCAGCTATGGTTTCGGGACAGGGCGTAACTACGAGCAGTACTTC. It yields the protein CASSYGFGTGRNYEQYF.

CDR3 region: CASSQDVRQGSDTQYF. The CDR3 DNA sequence: TGCGCCAGCAGCCAAGACGTTCGACAGGGTTCAGATACGCAGTATTTT. The chain is built from TRBV4-3 and TRBJ2-3; 7 positions match TRBD1. Germline CDR1 and CDR2: LGHNA and YSLEER. The CDR3 extends over 16 amino acids. The ends lost 0 bases at V and 4 bases at J; junction bases unmatched: 7.

V usage is TRBV27 and J usage is TRBJ2-1, with D perhaps matching TRBD1 (7 bases). The CDR3 has 14 amino acids. The V gene lost 5 bases and the J gene lost 6 bases, with 14 bases spanning the gap. Per germline, CDR1 MNHEY and CDR2 SMNVEV (reference sequence). The CDR3 bases are TGTGCCAGCAGTATCAGGGGGGAGGCCAATGAGCAGTTCTTC. Protein product: CASSIRGEANEQFF.

This chain joins TRBV5-1 and TRBJ2-1; 10 nucleotides align to TRBD1. V gave up 4 bases and J gave up 8 bases; unmatched junction bases: 12. The V gene's germline CDR1 is SGHRS and CDR2 YFSETQ. The CDR3 consists of 16 residues. CDR3 sequence: CASSPAPGQGRDEQFF. CDR3 in DNA: TGCGCCAGCAGCCCAGCCCCGGGACAGGGGAGGGATGAGCAGTTCTTC.

This clone was seen only once. Other DNA sequences in the sample encode the same CDR3. This chain connects TRBV28 to TRBJ2-1, with 8 bases identical to TRBD1. Germline V gene sequence: CDR1 MDHEN, CDR2 SYDVKM. The trim removed 1 base at V and 10 bases at J, leaving 0 bases unmatched. The length of the CDR3 is 12 residues. The CDR3 here is CASSLSGGEQFF. DNA for the CDR3: TGTGCCAGCAGTTTATCAGGGGGCGAGCAGTTCTTC.

The chain couples TRBV9 to TRBJ2-1; D gene uncertain. The CDR3 covers 14 residues. Germline CDR1 is SGDLS and CDR2 is YYNGEE. V was trimmed by 4 bases and J by 1 base, leaving 9 bases between them. The CDR3 sequence is CASSPIVSYNEQFF. CDR3 nucleotide sequence: TGTGCCAGCAGCCCCATTGTGTCCTACAATGAGCAGTTCTTC.

This chain uses TRBV21-1 with TRBJ2-7. TRBV21-1 is listed as a pseudogene. This CDR3 comprises 14 residues. CDR3 protein: CASSPKTGLARQYF. DNA for the CDR3: TGTGCCAGCAGCCCAAAGACAGGCCTAGCGAGGCAGTACTTC.

The chain uses TRBV10-3 and TRBJ2-2, with 12 bases identical to TRBD2. Germline CDR1 and CDR2: ENHRY and SYGVKD. Trimming removed 6 bases from V and 5 bases from J; junction bases left unmatched: 7. The CDR3 contains 16 residues. CDR3 protein: CAISLALAGGTGELFF. In nucleotides, the CDR3 is TGTGCCATCAGCCTGGCACTAGCGGGAGGTACCGGGGAGCTGTTTTTT.

The genes are TRBV5-1 and TRBJ2-1; D call uncertain. CDR1 is SGHRS, CDR2 YFSETQ, per germline. The CDR3 runs 14 residues. Trimming took off 0 bases at V and 2 bases at J, with 6 bases between the two ends. The CDR3 nucleotides read TGCGCCAGCAGCTTGGAGGTACCCTACAATGAGCAGTTCTTC. It encodes CASSLEVPYNEQFF. The full variable domain, with the rest looked up from reference TRBV5-1 and TRBJ2-1, is KAGVTQTPRYLIKTRGQQVTLSCSPISGHRSVSWYQQTPGQGLQFLFEYFSETQRNKGNFPGRFSGRQFSNSRSEMNVSTLELGDSALYLCASSLEVPYNEQFFGPGTRLTVL.

The chain combines TRBV7-8 with TRBJ2-4; D remains ambiguous. The V end was cut by 1 base, the J end by 0 bases, with 13 bases between. The CDR3 extends over 17 amino acids. Germline V lookup: CDR1 SGHVS, CDR2 FQNEAQ. CDR3 sequence: CASSLERVPLAKNIQYF. The CDR3 region has the DNA TGTGCCAGCAGCTTAGAAAGGGTGCCTTTAGCCAAAAACATTCAGTACTTC.

This sequence joins TRBV4-1 and TRBJ2-3; 9 nucleotides agree with TRBD2. The CDR3 consists of 14 residues. Per the germline V gene, CDR1 is MGHRA and CDR2 is YSYEKL. V shed 3 bases, J shed 5 bases, and the junction held 3 bases outside the gene matches. Here the CDR3 reads CASSQRGGIDTQYF. CDR3 DNA: TGCGCCAGCAGCCAGCGGGGGGGTATAGATACGCAGTATTTT.

This clone occurred once. The sample holds other DNA sequences that translate to the same CDR3. The V call is TRBV7-8, the J call TRBJ2-5; the D gene could be TRBD1 or TRBD2 (7 bases each). Germline V gene data show CDR1 as SGHVS and CDR2 as FQNEAQ. The CDR3 runs to 14 residues. V gave up 5 bases and J gave up 4 bases, with 14 bases separating them. The CDR3 coding sequence is TGTGCCAGCAGCCCCCAGGGGGGGGGAGAGACCCAGTACTTC. Translated: CASSPQGGGETQYF. The variable domain in full, completed from reference TRBV7-8 and TRBJ2-5, reads GAGVSQSPRYKVAKRGQDVALRCDPISGHVSLFWYQQALGQGPEFLTYFQNEAQLDKSGLPSDRFFAERPEGSVSTLKIQRTQQEDSAVYLCASSPQGGGETQYFGPGTRLLVL.

The CDR3 region is CASRPPGTGGSYEQYF. CDR3 coding DNA: TGTGCCAGCAGACCTCCCGGGACAGGGGGCTCCTACGAGCAGTACTTC. The rearrangement joins TRBV7-9 to TRBJ2-7; 11 positions agree with TRBD1. The CDR3 is made up of 16 amino acids. The germline gives CDR1 SEHNR, CDR2 FQNEAQ (reference sequence). Losses at the gene ends were 6 bases for V and 0 bases for J; bases not matched to a gene: 7.

CDR3 amino acids: CASTRIQDYEQYF. For the CDR3, the DNA is TGTGCCAGCACTCGAATCCAGGATTACGAGCAGTACTTC. This chain uses TRBV6-1 with TRBJ2-7; the D is unclear. The CDR3 is made up of 13 amino acids. Looked up from germline, CDR1 is MNHNS and CDR2 is SASEGT. The V end lost 7 bases, the J end lost 4 bases, and 14 bases lay between the germline ends.

The rearrangement joins TRBV4-2 to TRBJ2-7; the D call may be TRBD1 or TRBD2 (5 bases each). This CDR3 is 13 amino acids long. V lost 2 bases and J lost 2, with 7 bases in between. Per the germline V gene, CDR1 is LGHNA and CDR2 is YNFKEQ. The CDR3 coding sequence is TGTGCCAGCAGCCAAATGGGGGCCTACGAGCAGTACTTC. Protein sequence: CASSQMGAYEQYF.

Concerning this clone itself: Other nucleotide sequences in the sample specify the same CDR3. The rearrangement uses TRBV7-2 and TRBJ1-3, with a possible D match to TRBD1 (5 bases). The CDR3 loop spans 15 amino acids. Per the germline V gene, CDR1 is SGHTA and CDR2 is FQGNSA. The V end lost 0 bases, the J end lost 7 bases, and 13 bases lay between the germline ends. The CDR3: CASSLAGQGGNTIYF. CDR3 coding DNA: TGTGCCAGCAGCTTAGCCGGGCAGGGTGGCAACACCATATATTTT.

The gene calls are TRBV28 and TRBJ1-5; no clear D gene. Germline V gives CDR1 MDHEN, CDR2 SYDVKM. The CDR3 contains 13 residues. The germline V and J ends were trimmed by 8 bases and 0 bases, with 8 bases remaining between them. Written as DNA, the CDR3 is TGTGCCAGCCAACCCTATAGCAATCAGCCCCAGCATTTT. It is translated as CASQPYSNQPQHF.

The chain recombines TRBV19 with TRBJ1-5, with 7 bases fitting TRBD1. Trimming removed 6 bases from V and 5 bases from J; junction bases left unmatched: 4. Germline loops: CDR1 LNHDA, CDR2 SQIVND (reference sequence). The CDR3 sequence is 13 residues long. This CDR3 reads CASSPQGDQPQHF. The CDR3 DNA is TGTGCCAGTAGCCCTCAGGGGGATCAGCCCCAGCATTTT.

This clone showed up just once. V and J are TRBV6-1 and TRBJ2-3; 8 bases fit TRBD1. The V gene end was trimmed by 9 bases and the J gene end by 5 bases; junction bases not matched to a gene: 4. Germline V gene lookup returns CDR1 MNHNS and CDR2 SASEGT. This CDR3 is 12 amino acids long. CDR3 DNA: TGTGCCAGTACAGGGGGAGGAGATACGCAGTATTTT. Translation: CASTGGGDTQYF.

This chain joins TRBV19 and TRBJ2-1; the D gene is possibly TRBD1 (5 bases). V was trimmed by 9 bases and J by 5 bases, leaving 20 bases between them. The CDR3 loop spans 15 amino acids. Germline lookup yields CDR1 LNHDA and CDR2 SQIVND (reference sequence). CDR3 nucleotide sequence: TGTGCCAGCCGCCGACAGCCGGAGAGGCACAATGAGCAGTTCTTC. Translating gives CASRRQPERHNEQFF.

The rearrangement links TRBV4-2 to TRBJ2-7; TRBD2 agrees at 8 bases. J was trimmed by 7 bases and V by 4 bases; bases with no gene match: 15. This CDR3 comprises 16 residues. Germline V gives CDR1 LGHNA, CDR2 YNFKEQ. DNA of the CDR3: TGTGCCAGCAGCCGAGGGGATGGGACTAGAACGCGGGAGCAGTACTTC. Protein: CASSRGDGTRTREQYF.